The 21 T cell receptor beta chains in this list originate from one sample, sequenced in a study of OX40 agonist ivuxolimab in advanced cancers. The table came from immunoSEQ multiplex PCR; TCRdb's copy has only in-frame clones and leaves some out. The sample shows about 53,000 clones, over 75% of them seen only once. Sequences were derived from CD4+ or CD8+ T cells sorted from blood, sampled in a trial of the OX40 agonist ivuxolimab. These receptor sequences come from an adult with an advanced solid tumor such as melanoma, head and neck, liver or kidney cancer.

The chain is built from TRBV7-9 and TRBJ1-2; no clear D gene. The V gene lost 6 bases and the J gene lost 3 bases, with 8 bases spanning the gap. The CDR3 runs to 12 residues. The V gene's germline CDR1 is SEHNR and CDR2 FQNEAQ (reference sequence). The CDR3 DNA reads TGTGCCAGCAGTTATAGGGACTATGGCTACACCTTC. It codes for CASSYRDYGYTF. Full variable domain (missing parts from reference TRBV7-9 and TRBJ1-2): DTGVSQNPRHKITKRGQNVTFRCDPISEHNRLYWYRQTLGQGPEFLTYFQNEAQLEKSRLLSDRFSAERPKGSFSTLEIQRTEQGDSAMYLCASSYRDYGYTFGSGTRLTVV.

This clone has only one observation. The chain carries TRBV29-1 and TRBJ1-5; TRBD1 matches at 8 bases. The V gene's germline CDR1 is SQVTM and CDR2 ANQGSEA. J lost 8 bases, V lost 7 bases, and 7 bases had no gene match. The CDR3 consists of 12 residues. The CDR3 nucleotides read TGCAGCGCAAGACAGGGGTCGGAGCCCCAGCATTTT. It specifies CSARQGSEPQHF.

The chain recombines TRBV5-1 with TRBJ2-5; the D is unclear. CDR1 and CDR2 from the germline V gene are SGHRS and YFSETQ. The CDR3 loop spans 14 amino acids. The ends were cut back, 5 bases at V and 2 bases at J, with 13 bases in the middle. In nucleotides, the CDR3 is TGCGCCAGCAGAGAAGGCCGTCCGCAAGAGACCCAGTACTTC. This sequence encodes CASREGRPQETQYF.

V is TRBV6-5 and J is TRBJ2-2; 14 bases are shared with TRBD2. The CDR3 has 15 residues. In germline, CDR1 is MNHEY, CDR2 SVGAGI. The V and J ends lost 4 bases and 8 bases, in that order; junction bases with no gene match: 3. The CDR3 coding sequence is TGTGCCAGCAGTTGGGGACTAGCGGGAGCTGGGGAGCTGTTTTTT. It yields the protein CASSWGLAGAGELFF.

The CDR3 DNA reads TGTGCCAGCAGTTTAGTCTCTAGCGGGGGGGCCGAAAACATTCAGTACTTC. It codes for CASSLVSSGGAENIQYF. V usage is TRBV27 and J usage is TRBJ2-4, with 12 bases matching TRBD2. The trim removed 2 bases at V and 5 bases at J, leaving 7 bases unmatched. The CDR3 runs to 17 residues. Germline V gene sequence: CDR1 MNHEY, CDR2 SMNVEV (reference sequence).

The chain links TRBV7-4 to TRBJ1-3; D gene ambiguous. CDR3 length equals 13 residues. The germline gives CDR1 SGHVT, CDR2 SQSDAQ. V lost 8 bases, J lost 2 bases, and 10 bases lay in between. The CDR3 loop is CASPSDPGNTIYF. The CDR3 DNA follows: TGTGCCAGCCCTAGCGATCCTGGAAACACCATATATTTT.

The J gene is TRBJ2-5, the V gene TRBV9, with D perhaps being TRBD1 or TRBD2 (6 bases each). CDR1 and CDR2 (germline): SGDLS, YYNGEE. The V gene lost 1 base and the J gene lost 4 bases, with 14 bases spanning the gap. This CDR3 comprises 15 residues. The CDR3 bases are TGTGCCAGCAGCGTAAGTCTGGGGGGCGGAGAGACCCAGTACTTC. Residues: CASSVSLGGGETQYF.

Only one count was recorded for this clone. CDR3 region: CASSPRTSGTGSYNEQFF. CDR3 coding DNA: TGTGCCAGCAGCCCTCGGACTAGCGGGACCGGATCCTACAATGAGCAGTTCTTC. The chain joins TRBV11-3 to TRBJ2-1; 12 nucleotides line up with TRBD2. The CDR3 extends over 18 amino acids. Germline lookup yields CDR1 SGHNT and CDR2 YENEEA. V shed 5 bases, J shed 1 base, and the junction held 9 bases outside the gene matches.

The chain couples TRBV4-2 to TRBJ2-5, with 7 bases matching TRBD1. This CDR3 has 15 residues. Germline trimming cut 2 bases from V and 0 bases from J; bases unmatched to any gene: 3. Germline V gene lookup returns CDR1 LGHNA and CDR2 YNFKEQ. CDR3 sequence reads: CASSQSTGDQETQYF. DNA of the CDR3: TGTGCCAGCAGCCAATCCACAGGGGACCAAGAGACCCAGTACTTC.

The chain combines TRBV7-9 with TRBJ1-1, with D unclear. In germline, CDR1 is SEHNR, CDR2 FQNEAQ (reference sequence). Trimming shortened V by 1 base and J by 2 bases, and 5 bases separated the two germline ends. CDR3 length: 13 residues. The chain's CDR3 is CASSLVANTEAFF. The CDR3 DNA is TGTGCCAGCAGCTTAGTTGCAAACACTGAAGCTTTCTTT.

This clone was counted once. The J gene is TRBJ1-2, the V gene TRBV29-1; TRBD1 aligns across 11 bases. V shed 4 bases and J 4 bases; nucleotides not matched to a gene: 2. This CDR3 has 13 amino acids. The germline gives CDR1 SQVTM, CDR2 ANQGSEA. The CDR3 loop is CSVGTGGRYGYTF. The CDR3 DNA sequence: TGCAGCGTTGGGACAGGGGGCCGCTATGGCTACACCTTC. Full variable domain (remainder filled in from reference TRBV29-1 and TRBJ1-2): SAVISQKPSRDICQRGTSLTIQCQVDSQVTMMFWYRQQPGQSLTLIATANQGSEATYESGFVIDKFPISRPNLTFSTLTVSNMSPEDSSIYLCSVGTGGRYGYTFGSGTRLTVV.

The V and J genes are TRBV19 and TRBJ1-1; D ambiguous. CDR1 and CDR2 from the germline V gene are LNHDA and SQIVND (reference sequence). With 3 bases removed from V and 5 bases from J, the gap between germline ends came to 7 bases. The CDR3 sequence is 12 residues long. CDR3 in DNA: TGTGCCAGTAGTATTTCAGAGACTGAAGCTTTCTTT. This sequence encodes CASSISETEAFF.

The gene calls are TRBV7-2 and TRBJ2-7; tentative D call: TRBD1 (5 bases). CDR3 length: 19 residues. CDR1 is SGHTA, CDR2 FQGNSA, per germline. Trimming took 8 bases from V and 5 from J, leaving 34 bases between them. CDR3 region: CASLLGARRLALNHNEQYF. As DNA, the CDR3 is TGTGCCAGCCTCCTTGGGGCCCGGCGGTTGGCGTTGAACCACAACGAGCAGTACTTC.

The chain combines TRBV6-5 with TRBJ2-3; D may match TRBD1 or TRBD2 (5 bases each). The V gene lost 7 bases and the J gene lost 0 bases, with 14 bases spanning the gap. CDR3 size: 15 residues. Germline V gene lookup returns CDR1 MNHEY and CDR2 SVGAGI. In DNA, the CDR3 is TGTGCCAGCACCGAGAGGGGAACTAGCACAGATACGCAGTATTTT. Residues: CASTERGTSTDTQYF.

The V call is TRBV6-1, the J call TRBJ1-5; unclear D gene. V shed 3 bases and J shed 4 bases, with 16 bases lying between them. There are 16 residues in the CDR3. Germline lookup yields CDR1 MNHNS and CDR2 SASEGT. CDR3 sequence (DNA): TGTGCCAGCAGTGAGCGAAAAGGGTATCTGAATCAGCCCCAGCATTTT. Translated: CASSERKGYLNQPQHF.

The V and J genes are TRBV7-8 and TRBJ2-7; 10 bases are a match to TRBD1. Losses at the gene ends were 7 bases for V and 4 bases for J; bases not matched to a gene: 4. This CDR3 comprises 13 residues. The V gene's germline CDR1 is SGHVS and CDR2 FQNEAQ. Here the CDR3 DNA reads TGTGCCAGCAAGGGACAGGGGACTTACGAGCAGTACTTC. Protein sequence: CASKGQGTYEQYF.

With respect to this clone: The junction does not match germline at one end; this may be a read error. The chain uses TRBV7-7 and TRBJ2-5; TRBD1 aligns across 9 bases. This CDR3 is built from 14 residues. The germline V gene encodes CDR1 SSHAT and CDR2 FNYEAQ (reference sequence). In DNA, the CDR3 is TGTGCTAGCAGCCACCGGGACAGGGAAGAGACCCAGTACTTC. Translating it yields CASSHRDREETQYF.

The CDR3 region has the DNA TGTGCCAGCAGCTGGGGCTCTGGGGCCAACGTCCTGACTTTC. It yields the protein CASSWGSGANVLTF. The chain couples TRBV5-4 to TRBJ2-6; D ambiguous. This CDR3 contains 14 residues. CDR1 is SGHNT and CDR2 is YYREEE in the germline V gene (reference sequence). Trimming removed 3 bases from V and 0 bases from J, with 4 bases in between.

The gene calls are TRBV25-1 and TRBJ2-1; tentatively, D is TRBD2 (5 bases). The CDR3 is made up of 15 amino acids. Between the trimmed V and J ends, which lost 5 bases and 6 bases, there was a span of 17 bases. The V gene's germline CDR1 is MGHDK and CDR2 SYGVNS. The DNA for the CDR3 is TGTGCCAGCAGTAACGGTCGGGCCGCGGGCAATGAGCAGTTCTTC. Its protein product is CASSNGRAAGNEQFF.

The chain carries TRBV5-1 and TRBJ1-2; a weak D match, TRBD1 (6 bases). The CDR3 covers 14 residues. Trimming took 6 bases from V and 6 from J, leaving 18 bases between them. CDR1 is SGHRS and CDR2 is YFSETQ in the germline V gene. Here the CDR3 reads CASTTSSGEDGYTF. The CDR3 nucleotides read TGCGCCAGCACCACCAGCTCAGGGGAAGATGGCTACACCTTC.

Written as DNA, the CDR3 is TGTGCCAGCAGCTTATTGGGGACAAACCAAGAGACCCAGTACTTC. Its protein is CASSLLGTNQETQYF. The chain carries TRBV7-2 and TRBJ2-5; possibly TRBD1 for D (6 bases). CDR1 SGHTA and CDR2 FQGNSA come from the germline V gene. The CDR3 covers 15 residues. V was shortened by 2 bases and J by 0 bases, with 10 bases between the two germline ends.